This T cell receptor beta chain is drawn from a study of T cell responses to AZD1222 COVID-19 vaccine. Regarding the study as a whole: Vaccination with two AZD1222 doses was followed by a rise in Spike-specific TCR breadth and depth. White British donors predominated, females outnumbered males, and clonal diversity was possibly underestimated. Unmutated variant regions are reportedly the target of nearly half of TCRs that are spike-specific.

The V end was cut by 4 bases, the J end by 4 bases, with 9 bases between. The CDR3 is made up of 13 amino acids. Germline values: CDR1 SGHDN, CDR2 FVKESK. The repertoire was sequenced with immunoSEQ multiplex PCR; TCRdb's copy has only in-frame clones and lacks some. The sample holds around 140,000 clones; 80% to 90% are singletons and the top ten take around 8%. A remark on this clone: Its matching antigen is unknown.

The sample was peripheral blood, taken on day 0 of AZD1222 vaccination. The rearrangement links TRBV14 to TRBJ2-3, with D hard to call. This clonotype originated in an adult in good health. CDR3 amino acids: CASSLSEPDTQYF. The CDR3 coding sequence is TGTGCCAGCAGCCTTTCAGAGCCAGATACGCAGTATTTT. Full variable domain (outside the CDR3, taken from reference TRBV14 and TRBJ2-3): EAGVTQFPSHSVIEKGQTVTLRCDPISGHDNLYWYRRVMGKEIKFLLHFVKESKQDESGMPNNRFLAERTGGTYSTLKVQPAELEDSGVYFCASSLSEPDTQYFGPGTRLTVL.